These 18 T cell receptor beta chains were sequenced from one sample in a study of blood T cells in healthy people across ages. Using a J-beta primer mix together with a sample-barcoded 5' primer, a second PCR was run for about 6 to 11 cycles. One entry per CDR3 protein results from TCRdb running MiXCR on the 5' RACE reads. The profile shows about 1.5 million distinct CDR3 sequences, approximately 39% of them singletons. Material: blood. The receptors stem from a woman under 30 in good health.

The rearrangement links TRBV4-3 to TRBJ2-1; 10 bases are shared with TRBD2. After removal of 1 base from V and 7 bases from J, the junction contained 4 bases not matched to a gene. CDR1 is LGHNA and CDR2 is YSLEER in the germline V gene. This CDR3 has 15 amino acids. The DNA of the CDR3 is TGCGCCAGCAGCCAAGGGAGCGGGAGGGGGAATGAGCAGTTCTTC. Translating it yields CASSQGSGRGNEQFF.

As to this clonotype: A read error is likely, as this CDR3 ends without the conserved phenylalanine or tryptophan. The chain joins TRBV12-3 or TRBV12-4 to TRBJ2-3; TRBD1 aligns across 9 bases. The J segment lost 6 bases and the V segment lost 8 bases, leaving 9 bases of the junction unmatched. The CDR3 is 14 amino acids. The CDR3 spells CASLRDRVWDTQYS. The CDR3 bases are TGTGCCAGCCTCCGGGACAGGGTGTGGGATACGCAGTATTCT.

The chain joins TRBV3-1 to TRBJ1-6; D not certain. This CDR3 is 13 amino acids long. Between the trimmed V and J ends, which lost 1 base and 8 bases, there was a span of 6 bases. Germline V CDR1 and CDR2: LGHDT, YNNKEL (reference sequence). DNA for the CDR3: TGTGCCAGCAGCCAAGGGGGTCATTCACCCCTCCACTTT. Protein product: CASSQGGHSPLHF.

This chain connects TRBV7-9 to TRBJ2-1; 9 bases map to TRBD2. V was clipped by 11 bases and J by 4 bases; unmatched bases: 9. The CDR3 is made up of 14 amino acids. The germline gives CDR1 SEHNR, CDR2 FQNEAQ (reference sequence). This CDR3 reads CAPGAGGDYNEQFF. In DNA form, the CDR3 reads TGTGCCCCCGGGGCGGGGGGGGATTACAATGAGCAGTTCTTC.

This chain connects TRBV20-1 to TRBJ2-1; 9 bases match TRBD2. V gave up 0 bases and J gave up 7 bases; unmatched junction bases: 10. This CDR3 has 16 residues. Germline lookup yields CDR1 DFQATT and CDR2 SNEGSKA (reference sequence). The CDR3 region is CSARDWEAGGGNEQFF. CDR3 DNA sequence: TGCAGTGCTAGAGATTGGGAAGCGGGAGGTGGGAATGAGCAGTTCTTC.

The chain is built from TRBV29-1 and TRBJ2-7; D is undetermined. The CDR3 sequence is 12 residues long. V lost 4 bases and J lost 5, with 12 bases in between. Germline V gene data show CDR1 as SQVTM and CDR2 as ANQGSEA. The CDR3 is CSVGSRTNEQYF. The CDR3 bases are TGCAGCGTTGGGTCCAGGACCAACGAGCAGTACTTC.

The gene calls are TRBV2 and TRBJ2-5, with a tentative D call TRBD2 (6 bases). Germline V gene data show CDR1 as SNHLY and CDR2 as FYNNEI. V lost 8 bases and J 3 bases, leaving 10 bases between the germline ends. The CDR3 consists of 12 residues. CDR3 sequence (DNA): TGTGCCAGCGGGGGGTCGAAAGAGACCCAGTACTTC. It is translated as CASGGSKETQYF.

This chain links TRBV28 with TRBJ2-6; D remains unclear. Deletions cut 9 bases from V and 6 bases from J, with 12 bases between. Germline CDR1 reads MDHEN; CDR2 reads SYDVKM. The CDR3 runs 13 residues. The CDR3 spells CASTLQEANVLTF. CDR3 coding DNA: TGTGCCAGTACCCTGCAGGAGGCCAACGTCCTGACTTTC.

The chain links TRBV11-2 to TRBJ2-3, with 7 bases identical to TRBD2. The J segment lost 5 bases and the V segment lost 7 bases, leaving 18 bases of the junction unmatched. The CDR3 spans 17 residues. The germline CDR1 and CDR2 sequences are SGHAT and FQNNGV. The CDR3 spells CASTISGKRERGDTQYF. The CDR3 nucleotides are TGTGCCAGCACTATCTCCGGCAAGCGGGAAAGAGGAGATACGCAGTATTTT. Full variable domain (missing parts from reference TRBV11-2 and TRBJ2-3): EAGVAQSPRYKIIEKRQSVAFWCNPISGHATLYWYQQILGQGPKLLIQFQNNGVVDDSQLPKDRFSAERLKGVDSTLKIQPAKLEDSAVYLCASTISGKRERGDTQYFGPGTRLTVL.

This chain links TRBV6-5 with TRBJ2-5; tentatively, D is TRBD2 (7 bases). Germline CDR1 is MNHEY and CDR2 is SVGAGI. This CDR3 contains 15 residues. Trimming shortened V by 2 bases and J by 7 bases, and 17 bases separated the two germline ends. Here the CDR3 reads CASSYTRGGSGTQYF. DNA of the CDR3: TGTGCCAGCAGTTACACACGCGGGGGCAGTGGGACCCAGTACTTC.

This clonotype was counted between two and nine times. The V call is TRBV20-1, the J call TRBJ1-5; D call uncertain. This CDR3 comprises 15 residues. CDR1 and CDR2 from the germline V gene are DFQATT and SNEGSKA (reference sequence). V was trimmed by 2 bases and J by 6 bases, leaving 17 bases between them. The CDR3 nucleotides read TGCAGTGCTAGACCAGATCCTTTAACGGGTCAGCCCCAGCATTTT. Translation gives CSARPDPLTGQPQHF.

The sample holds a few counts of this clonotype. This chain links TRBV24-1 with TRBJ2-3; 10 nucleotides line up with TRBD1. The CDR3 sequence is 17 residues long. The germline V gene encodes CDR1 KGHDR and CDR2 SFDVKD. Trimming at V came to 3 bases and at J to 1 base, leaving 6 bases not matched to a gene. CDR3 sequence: CATSDPGQGFGTDTQYF. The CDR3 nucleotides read TGTGCCACCAGTGATCCGGGACAGGGGTTCGGCACAGATACGCAGTATTTT.

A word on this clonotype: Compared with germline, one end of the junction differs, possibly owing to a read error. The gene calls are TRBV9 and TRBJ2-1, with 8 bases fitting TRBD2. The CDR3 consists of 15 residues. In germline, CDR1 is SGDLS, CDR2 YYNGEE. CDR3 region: CACSVAPSSGSEQFF. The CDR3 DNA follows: TGTGCCTGCAGCGTAGCTCCCTCTAGCGGGTCTGAGCAGTTCTTC.

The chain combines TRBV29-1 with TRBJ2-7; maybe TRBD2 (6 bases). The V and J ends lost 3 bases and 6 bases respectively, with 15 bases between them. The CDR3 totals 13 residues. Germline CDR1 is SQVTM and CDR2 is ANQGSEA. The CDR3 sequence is CSVDPLTRGEQYF. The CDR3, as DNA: TGCAGCGTTGACCCCCTGACTAGAGGCGAGCAGTACTTC.

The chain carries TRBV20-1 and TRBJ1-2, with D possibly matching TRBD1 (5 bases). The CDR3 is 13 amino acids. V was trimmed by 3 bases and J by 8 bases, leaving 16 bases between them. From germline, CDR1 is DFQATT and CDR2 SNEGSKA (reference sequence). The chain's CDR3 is CSASPGGVAGYTF. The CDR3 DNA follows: TGCAGTGCTAGTCCGGGGGGAGTGGCGGGCTACACCTTC.

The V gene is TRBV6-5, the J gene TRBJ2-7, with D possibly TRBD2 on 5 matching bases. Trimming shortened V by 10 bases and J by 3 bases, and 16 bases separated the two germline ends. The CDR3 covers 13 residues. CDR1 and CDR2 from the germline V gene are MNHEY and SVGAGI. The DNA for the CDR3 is TGTGCCATTACGTCAGGAACTAGCTACGAGCAGTACTTC. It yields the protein CAITSGTSYEQYF.

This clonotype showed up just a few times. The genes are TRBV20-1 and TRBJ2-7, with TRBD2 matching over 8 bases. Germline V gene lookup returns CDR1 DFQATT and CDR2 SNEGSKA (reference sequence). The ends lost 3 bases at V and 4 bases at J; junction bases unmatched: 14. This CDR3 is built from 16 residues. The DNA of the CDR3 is TGCAGTGCTAGTCCCGACATTCGGGAGGGCCCTTACGAGCAGTACTTC. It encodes CSASPDIREGPYEQYF.

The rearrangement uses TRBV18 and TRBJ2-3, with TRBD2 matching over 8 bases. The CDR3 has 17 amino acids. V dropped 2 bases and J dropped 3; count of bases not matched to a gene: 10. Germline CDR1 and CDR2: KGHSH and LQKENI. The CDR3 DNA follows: TGTGCCAGCTCACCAGGAATTAGCGGGATCGGGACAGATACGCAGTATTTT. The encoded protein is CASSPGISGIGTDTQYF. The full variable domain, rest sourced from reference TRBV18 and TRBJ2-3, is NAGVMQNPRHLVRRRGQEARLRCSPMKGHSHVYWYRQLPEEGLKFMVYLQKENIIDESGMPKERFSAEFPKEGPSILRIQQVVRGDSAAYFCASSPGISGIGTDTQYFGPGTRLTVL.